The 21 T cell receptor beta chains below come from one sample, sequenced in a study of metastatic and nonmetastatic thyroid tumors. TCRdb reanalyzed the PCR reads via MiXCR. This sample carries approximately 25,000 clones, about a quarter of them seen once, and the ten largest clones take about 17%. Before thyroid surgery, none of the patients had received any treatment. Sequenced material: blood. The source of these receptors is a male donor with papillary thyroid cancer or a benign thyroid nodule (not recorded which). Some clones in this sample may be carry-over from other donors' samples.

This chain connects TRBV28 to TRBJ2-7, with 8 bases lining up with TRBD1. Per germline, CDR1 MDHEN and CDR2 SYDVKM. J gave up 2 bases and V 4 bases, and 1 base lay outside the gene matches. The CDR3 loop spans 13 amino acids. The CDR3 reads CASSWTGTYEQYF. CDR3 bases: TGTGCCAGCAGTTGGACAGGGACCTACGAGCAGTACTTC.

The chain joins TRBV7-9 to TRBJ2-2; D gene ambiguous. Germline CDR1 is SEHNR and CDR2 is FQNEAQ (reference sequence). V lost 1 base, J lost 2 bases, and 8 bases lay in between. The CDR3 loop spans 15 amino acids. As DNA, the CDR3 is TGTGCCAGCAGCTTAGTGGGCAGAAACACCGGGGAGCTGTTTTTT. It yields the protein CASSLVGRNTGELFF.

This chain connects TRBV27 to TRBJ1-5; D ambiguous. The germline CDR1 and CDR2 sequences are MNHEY and SMNVEV (reference sequence). V was clipped by 10 bases and J by 3 bases, with 16 bases between them. The CDR3 spans 14 residues. This chain's CDR3 is CATSLRYHNQPQHF. The CDR3 DNA sequence: TGTGCCACCTCACTCCGTTATCACAATCAGCCCCAGCATTTT.

This chain uses TRBV29-1 with TRBJ2-2; the D gene could be TRBD1 or TRBD2 (6 bases each). Trimming pared 4 bases from V and 7 bases from J, leaving 13 bases between. There are 13 residues in the CDR3. Germline V gene lookup returns CDR1 SQVTM and CDR2 ANQGSEA. Here the CDR3 reads CSVVGGLSGELFF. In DNA form, the CDR3 reads TGCAGCGTTGTTGGGGGGCTGAGCGGGGAGCTGTTTTTT.

This clone is termed medium-sized. The genes are TRBV5-1 and TRBJ2-7; D is uncertain. The CDR3 spans 13 residues. CDR1 and CDR2 from the germline V gene are SGHRS and YFSETQ. The V end lost 0 bases, the J end lost 7 bases, and 11 bases lay between the germline ends. The CDR3 sequence: CASSLGTLGEQYF. As DNA, the CDR3 is TGCGCCAGCAGCTTGGGGACCTTGGGGGAGCAGTACTTC.

The rearrangement uses TRBV28 and TRBJ2-7; a weak D match, TRBD2 (5 bases). Germline V gene lookup returns CDR1 MDHEN and CDR2 SYDVKM. The CDR3 is 11 residues long. Here the CDR3 DNA reads TGTGCCAGCAGTTCCCCCGGGGAGCAGTCCGTC. This gives the protein CASSSPGEQSV.

In its sample, this clone ranks as medium-sized. The chain couples TRBV27 to TRBJ2-1; 12 bases match TRBD2. With V trimmed by 2 bases and J by 12 bases, 8 bases remained unmatched. The CDR3 covers 15 residues. Germline CDR1 MNHEY, CDR2 SMNVEV (reference sequence). CDR3 DNA sequence: TGTGCCAGCAGTTTACGGGCTAGCGGGAGGGAGGCGCAGTTCTTC. Translating it yields CASSLRASGREAQFF.

As regards this clone: Since the CDR3 does not end with the conserved phenylalanine or tryptophan, this likely comes from a read error. It is unclear where the CDR3 begins or ends on the DNA, so no DNA is shown, and the CDR3 is as TCRdb lists it. This chain's CDR3 is CSAQTGTSGRSFEHYL. The chain employs TRBV20-1 and TRBJ2-7; TRBD2 was called by the table and not checked on the DNA. Germline CDR1 is DFQATT and CDR2 is SNEGSKA (reference sequence). The CDR3 is 16 amino acids in total, end residues counted.

The sample holds a few counts of this clone. Here the CDR3 omits its conserved ending phenylalanine or tryptophan, so a read error is the likely source. This CDR3 is CASSFLVRDVYTS. The CDR3 DNA reads TGTGCCAGCAGTTTTTTAGTGCGGGATGTCTACACCTCC. The genes are TRBV12-3 or TRBV12-4 and TRBJ1-2; no definite D call. The CDR3 length is 13 residues. V lost 3 bases and J 10 bases, leaving 15 bases between the germline ends.

The rearrangement links TRBV27 to TRBJ2-3; 10 nucleotides align to TRBD2. J lost 5 bases, V lost 8 bases, and 10 bases had no gene match. The CDR3 runs to 15 residues. Germline V gene data show CDR1 as MNHEY and CDR2 as SMNVEV (reference sequence). In nucleotides, the CDR3 is TGTGCCAGCGCAGGGCTAGCGGGAGCGGAAGATACGCAGTATTTT. Its protein is CASAGLAGAEDTQYF.

This clone was seen many times. This rearrangement joins TRBV20-1 to TRBJ2-3, with 15 bases aligning to TRBD2. Germline V gives CDR1 DFQATT, CDR2 SNEGSKA (reference sequence). V trimming: 3 bases; J trimming: 5 bases; junction bases outside the gene matches: 12. This CDR3 is 18 amino acids long. CDR3 sequence: CSASPGLAGGLSGDTQYF. Here the CDR3 DNA reads TGCAGTGCTAGCCCGGGACTAGCGGGAGGTCTTTCTGGAGATACGCAGTATTTT.

This clone was detected ten times or more. The chain links TRBV5-1 to TRBJ1-4, with no clear D. V lost 5 bases, J lost 3 bases, and 11 bases lay in between. In germline, CDR1 is SGHRS, CDR2 YFSETQ. The CDR3 loop spans 14 amino acids. The chain's CDR3 is CASREVLSNEKLFF. In DNA form, the CDR3 reads TGCGCCAGCAGGGAAGTCCTTTCTAATGAAAAACTGTTTTTT.

The chain couples TRBV15 to TRBJ1-1; D is possibly TRBD1 (5 bases). The germline gives CDR1 LNHNV, CDR2 YYDKDF (reference sequence). The CDR3 is 15 residues long. Trimming cost V 5 bases and J 7 bases, with 20 bases left between them. The CDR3 sequence: CATSSEGTGDGEAFF. CDR3 sequence (DNA): TGTGCCACCAGCTCCGAGGGGACGGGGGACGGTGAAGCTTTCTTT.

The V call is TRBV11-2, the J call TRBJ2-1; D possibly corresponds to TRBD2 (7 bases). The CDR3 runs 16 residues. Germline CDR1 is SGHAT and CDR2 is FQNNGV. The V and J ends lost 3 bases and 6 bases respectively, with 18 bases between them. CDR3 sequence reads: CASSFFGGQGSNEQFF. DNA of the CDR3: TGTGCCAGCAGCTTTTTCGGGGGGCAAGGTTCCAATGAGCAGTTCTTC.

This clone appeared once. The junction departs from the called germline gene at one end, perhaps through a read error. The chain has TRBV6-8 and TRBJ2-2, with no clear D. Germline CDR1 and CDR2: MNHGY and SAAAGT. This CDR3 has 17 amino acids. The CDR3 bases are TGTGCCAGCAGTTACGTGTTTTACTGCGGTAACAGCGGGGAGCTGTTTTTT. This codes for CASSYVFYCGNSGELFF.

The table lists this clone with many counts. The chain recombines TRBV20-1 with TRBJ2-7; TRBD1 or TRBD2 may be the D gene (5 bases each). V was trimmed by 7 bases and J by 6 bases, leaving 19 bases between them. The CDR3 has 13 residues. Germline CDR1 DFQATT, CDR2 SNEGSKA (reference sequence). The CDR3 loop reads CSVTPTGTPEQYF. Here the CDR3 DNA reads TGCAGTGTGACCCCCACCGGGACCCCCGAGCAGTACTTC.

This chain joins TRBV2 and TRBJ2-7, with 8 bases lining up with TRBD1. Germline-derived CDR1 and CDR2 are SNHLY and FYNNEI. Germline trimming cut 8 bases from V and 3 bases from J; bases unmatched to any gene: 9. The length of the CDR3 is 14 residues. This chain's CDR3 is CASGSRTGNYEQYF. CDR3 sequence (DNA): TGTGCCAGCGGCTCGAGGACAGGGAACTACGAGCAGTACTTC. Combining the CDR3 with reference TRBV2 and TRBJ2-7 gives the whole variable domain EPEVTQTPSHQVTQMGQEVILRCVPISNHLYFYWYRQILGQKVEFLVSFYNNEISEKSEIFDDQFSVERPDGSNFTLKIRSTKLEDSAMYFCASGSRTGNYEQYFGPGTRLTVT.

This clone was detected only a few times. The chain couples TRBV30 to TRBJ1-2; maybe TRBD1 (5 bases). The CDR3 extends over 16 amino acids. Germline CDR1 reads GTSNPN; CDR2 reads SVGIG (reference sequence). V shed 7 bases and J shed 5 bases, with 26 bases lying between them. As DNA, the CDR3 is TGTGCCTTTACCAGGGCAGGGAGCCTACCGTCTTATGGCTACACCTTC. As protein: CAFTRAGSLPSYGYTF.

With respect to this clone: A junction end diverges from the germline sequence, so it may reflect a read error. J is TRBJ2-2 and V is TRBV11-2; D perhaps matches TRBD2 (7 bases). Germline V gives CDR1 SGHAT, CDR2 FQNNGV. This CDR3 comprises 19 residues. DNA of the CDR3: TGTGCCAGCAGCCGAGCTATTGGGGGGCTAGCGGTTAACACCGGGGAGCTGGATTTT. Translation gives CASSRAIGGLAVNTGELDF.

This clone ranks as medium-sized. The chain combines TRBV24-1 with TRBJ2-7; a weak D match, TRBD2 (5 bases). This CDR3 has 13 amino acids. Trimming left V 10 bases short and J 7 bases short, with 19 bases between. The V gene's germline CDR1 is KGHDR and CDR2 SFDVKD. The CDR3 spells CATAEGAGLEQYF. The CDR3 region has the DNA TGTGCCACTGCAGAGGGTGCTGGTTTGGAGCAGTACTTC.

The sample holds many counts of this clone. J is TRBJ1-1 and V is TRBV2, with D possibly TRBD1 on 5 matching bases. V was shortened by 6 bases and J by 7 bases, with 12 bases between the two germline ends. The CDR3 extends over 12 amino acids. Per the germline V gene, CDR1 is SNHLY and CDR2 is FYNNEI. The CDR3 loop is CASRTTGVEAFF. In nucleotides, the CDR3 is TGTGCCAGCAGGACTACGGGGGTTGAAGCTTTCTTT.